The sequence of this TCR beta chain was determined in a study of graft-versus-host responses after intestinal transplantation. Turning to the study itself: Transplants were multivisceral, liver-intestinal, or isolated intestinal.

Using immunoSEQ multiplex PCR, the repertoire was profiled, and TCRdb retains in-frame clones only, with some absent. The sample yields roughly 110,000 clones, 80% to 90% seen once. As regards this clone: Its antigen is currently unknown.

Sequencing was performed on unstimulated CD4+ T cells sorted from spleen or lymph node cells, taken before transplant. The source is a human donor who was the organ donor for an intestinal transplant.

This CDR3 is CASSEKGAGVADTQYF. The CDR3 region has the DNA TGTGCCAGCAGTGAAAAGGGTGCGGGAGTCGCAGATACGCAGTATTTT. J is TRBJ2-3 and V is TRBV2, with 7 bases fitting TRBD2. Trimming cost V 2 bases and J 4 bases; bases outside gene matches: 9. Germline V CDR1 and CDR2: SNHLY, FYNNEI. The length of the CDR3 is 16 residues. Based on the CDR3 plus reference TRBV2 and TRBJ2-3, the full variable domain is EPEVTQTPSHQVTQMGQEVILRCVPISNHLYFYWYRQILGQKVEFLVSFYNNEISEKSEIFDDQFSVERPDGSNFTLKIRSTKLEDSAMYFCASSEKGAGVADTQYFGPGTRLTVL.